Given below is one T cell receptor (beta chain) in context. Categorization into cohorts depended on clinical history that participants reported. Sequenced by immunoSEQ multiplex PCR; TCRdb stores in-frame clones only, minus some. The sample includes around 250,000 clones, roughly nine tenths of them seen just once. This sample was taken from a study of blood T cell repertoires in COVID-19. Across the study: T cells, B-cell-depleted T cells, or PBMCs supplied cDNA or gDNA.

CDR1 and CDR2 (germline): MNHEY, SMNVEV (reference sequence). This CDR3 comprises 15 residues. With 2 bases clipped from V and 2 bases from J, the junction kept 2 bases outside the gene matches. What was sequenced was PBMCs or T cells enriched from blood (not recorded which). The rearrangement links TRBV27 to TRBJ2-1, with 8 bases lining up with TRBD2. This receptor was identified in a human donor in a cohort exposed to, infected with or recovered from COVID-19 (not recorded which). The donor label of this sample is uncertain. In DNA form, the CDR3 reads TGTGCCAGCAGTTTACCGGGGGGGGCCTACAATGAGCAGTTCTTC. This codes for CASSLPGGAYNEQFF.